This T cell receptor beta chain was captured by sequencing in a study of cytomegalovirus exposure and HLA in healthy donors. Findings and limits, study-wide: A few CMV-associated chains were confirmed in vitro to be specific for CMV antigens. Cytomegalovirus-associated TCR beta chains were listed, numbering under 200.

Separation from the roughly 670-subject first cohort characterized the roughly 130-subject validation cohort, to which the donors belonged. Note on this clone: Its antigen is unidentified.

The data were produced by immunoSEQ multiplex PCR, yet TCRdb's version contains in-frame clones alone and is incomplete. The sample yields roughly 120,000 clones, more than 70% seen once. Germline CDR1 MDHEN, CDR2 SYDVKM. V trimming: 5 bases; J trimming: 4 bases; junction bases outside the gene matches: 4. The CDR3 consists of 15 residues. The chain uses TRBV28 and TRBJ2-2, with 10 bases matching TRBD1. This receptor was obtained from a man aged 18 to 29 in good health and CMV-seronegative. The sequencing sample was made of PBMCs. The CDR3 reads CASSHGQGVTGELFF. In nucleotides, the CDR3 is TGTGCCAGCAGTCACGGACAGGGGGTCACCGGGGAGCTGTTTTTT.